The T cell receptor (beta chain) under discussion was sequenced for a study of blood T cell repertoires in COVID-19. V lost 2 bases, J lost 3 bases, and 7 bases stayed unmatched. This CDR3 region has 16 residues. The germline gives CDR1 SGHAT, CDR2 FQNNGV. Assay: immunoSEQ multiplex PCR; the TCRdb copy retains only in-frame clones and omits some. There are 650,000 to 800,000 clones in the sample; 70% to 90% occur only once, and approximately 0.25% lies in the top ten. J is TRBJ2-3 and V is TRBV11-2, with 8 bases identical to TRBD1. This sequence originates from a woman between 18 and 30 years old with acute or convalescent COVID-19. The specimen was peripheral blood. The CDR3 DNA follows: TGTGCCAGCAGCTTAAGGACAGGGCATAAGACAGATACGCAGTATTTT. Translated, it gives CASSLRTGHKTDTQYF.